The 20 T cell receptor beta chains in this list originate from one sample, sequenced in a study of molecular identifiers for immune sequencing clone quantification. TCRdb independently ran MiXCR on the PCR reads; one entry per CDR3 protein. The sample has 100,000 or so distinct CDR3 sequences, 30% to 45% seen once; the top ten hold approximately 9.8%. Sequencing was performed on naive CD8+ T cells from blood, with Jurkat cell RNA spiked in. Indicated subset: FACS-sorted CD8+CD4-CCR7+CD45RA+ naive T cells. The receptor set was obtained from a human donor in good health. Some libraries in this study had Jurkat cell RNA spiked in.

Worth noting for this clonotype: The junction differs from germline at one of its ends, possibly a read error. This chain uses TRBV7-3 with TRBJ2-5; D might be TRBD1 or TRBD2, each matching 5 bases. In germline, CDR1 is SGHTA, CDR2 FQGTGA. The CDR3 runs 16 residues. CDR3 amino acids: CASSLTGAGSNPTQYF. CDR3 nucleotide sequence: TGTGCCAGCAGCCTAACCGGGGCAGGGTCCAATCCGACCCAGTACTTC.

This sequence joins TRBV5-1 and TRBJ2-6, with 12 nucleotides matching TRBD2. Germline V gene sequence: CDR1 SGHRS, CDR2 YFSETQ. CDR3 size: 17 residues. V shed 1 base and J 4 bases; nucleotides not matched to a gene: 3. CDR3 region: CASSLTSGRSGANVLTF. The CDR3 nucleotides read TGCGCCAGCAGCTTGACTAGCGGGAGGTCCGGGGCCAACGTCCTGACTTTC.

Regarding this clonotype: This may arise from a read error, as a much more abundant clone is one base away. The chain is built from TRBV14 and TRBJ2-7; D remains unclear. CDR3 length equals 11 residues. Germline values: CDR1 SGHDN, CDR2 FVKESK. In nucleotides, the CDR3 is TGTGCCAGCAGCCAGGGAAACGAGCAGCACTTC. This gives the protein CASSQGNEQHF.

This clonotype came up once. This CDR3 fails to terminate in the conserved phenylalanine or tryptophan, so it likely reflects a read error. This chain joins TRBV4-3 and TRBJ2-1; TRBD2 matches 12 bases. Germline CDR1 and CDR2: LGHNA and YSLEER. V shed 4 bases and J 4 bases; nucleotides not matched to a gene: 2. There are 15 residues in the CDR3. The CDR3 loop is CASSPLAGGYNEQFI. The CDR3 DNA reads TGCGCCAGCAGCCCACTAGCGGGAGGTTACAATGAGCAGTTCATC.

The CDR3 spells CASSPRQDDYSNQPQHF. The CDR3 nucleotides are TGTGCCAGCAGTCCTCGACAGGATGATTATAGCAATCAGCCCCAGCATTTT. V and J are TRBV27 and TRBJ1-5; possible D gene TRBD1, 6 bases. This CDR3 has 17 residues. Trimming shortened V by 5 bases and J by 0 bases, and 17 bases separated the two germline ends. Looked up from germline, CDR1 is MNHEY and CDR2 is SMNVEV (reference sequence).

Comments on this clonotype: The junction departs from germline at one end; a sequencing error may be responsible. The chain has TRBV19 and TRBJ2-6; 8 nucleotides line up with TRBD2. Germline CDR1 and CDR2: LNHDA and SQIVND (reference sequence). CDR3 length equals 19 residues. The DNA for the CDR3 is TGTGCCAGTGGTATAGATCCAGCGGGAGCGGGCTCTGGGGCCAACGTCCTGACTTTC. As protein: CASGIDPAGAGSGANVLTF.

The sample holds a few counts of this clonotype. The chain carries TRBV6-6 and TRBJ2-7, with 7 bases identical to TRBD1. The CDR3 contains 13 residues. Looked up from germline, CDR1 is MNHNY and CDR2 is SVGAGI (reference sequence). The trim removed 5 bases at V and 7 bases at J, leaving 8 bases unmatched. In DNA, the CDR3 is TGTGCCAGCAGTACCCCCCCGACAGGGGAGCAGTACTTC. Translating gives CASSTPPTGEQYF.

In nucleotides, the CDR3 is TGTGCCAGCAGCTCGGCCTTTAGCGGGACCGGGGAGCTGTTTTTT. Translating it yields CASSSAFSGTGELFF. The chain is built from TRBV13 and TRBJ2-2; 7 bases align to TRBD2. CDR1 is PRHDT, CDR2 FYEKMQ, per germline (reference sequence). The CDR3 covers 15 residues. V lost 4 bases to trimming and J lost 5 bases; unmatched junction nucleotides: 7. Full variable domain (rest looked up from reference TRBV13 and TRBJ2-2): AAGVIQSPRHLIKEKRETATLKCYPIPRHDTVYWYQQGPGQDPQFLISFYEKMQSDKGSIPDRFSAQQFSDYHSELNMSSLELGDSALYFCASSSAFSGTGELFFGEGSRLTVL.

This clonotype showed up many times. The DNA of the CDR3 is TGTGCCACAGGGGCAGGGGAGACCCAGTACTTC. It yields the protein CATGAGETQYF. V is TRBV27 and J is TRBJ2-5, with a possible D match to TRBD1 (6 bases). Between the trimmed V and J ends, which lost 10 bases and 5 bases, there was a span of 11 bases. From germline, CDR1 is MNHEY and CDR2 SMNVEV (reference sequence). This CDR3 region has 11 residues.

This clonotype was detected ten times or more. The chain employs TRBV20-1 and TRBJ1-1; a weak D match, TRBD1 (6 bases). Germline V gene lookup returns CDR1 DFQATT and CDR2 SNEGSKA (reference sequence). Trimming took off 4 bases at V and 0 bases at J, with 12 bases between the two ends. CDR3 length: 14 residues. This CDR3 reads CSAIRGLVNTEAFF. The CDR3 nucleotides read TGCAGTGCTATTAGGGGGTTGGTGAACACTGAAGCTTTCTTT.

This clonotype was seen at least ten times. The J gene is TRBJ2-3, the V gene TRBV7-6, with 7 bases lining up with TRBD1. Looked up from germline, CDR1 is SGHVS and CDR2 is FNYEAQ. The CDR3 is 17 amino acids. Trimming removed 0 bases from V and 4 bases from J; junction bases left unmatched: 10. The CDR3 nucleotides read TGTGCCAGCAGCTTAGCCCGGGACAGTTTAGGGGCAGATACGCAGTATTTT. Translation: CASSLARDSLGADTQYF. The full variable domain, rest sourced from reference TRBV7-6 and TRBJ2-3, is GAGVSQSPRYKVTKRGQDVALRCDPISGHVSLYWYRQALGQGPEFLTYFNYEAQQDKSGLPNDRFSAERPEGSISTLTIQRTEQRDSAMYRCASSLARDSLGADTQYFGPGTRLTVL.

This clonotype was seen many times. The V and J genes are TRBV29-1 and TRBJ2-3; the D is unclear. The CDR3 runs 10 residues. CDR1 is SQVTM, CDR2 ANQGSEA, per germline. V lost 5 bases and J lost 6, with 6 bases in between. The CDR3, as DNA: TGCAGCGTTTTTTGGGATACGCAGTATTTT. This encodes CSVFWDTQYF.

This chain connects TRBV28 to TRBJ2-3, with 7 nucleotides matching TRBD2. Germline trimming cut 9 bases from V and 4 bases from J; bases unmatched to any gene: 4. The CDR3 sequence is 12 residues long. CDR1 is MDHEN, CDR2 SYDVKM, per germline. Here the CDR3 DNA reads TGTGCCAGTTGGGGGGGGGCAGATACGCAGTATTTT. Translating it yields CASWGGADTQYF.

The V and J genes are TRBV28 and TRBJ2-2; D ambiguous. With 4 bases removed from V and 3 bases from J, the gap between germline ends came to 9 bases. The germline V gene has CDR1 MDHEN and CDR2 SYDVKM. The CDR3 spans 14 residues. The DNA of the CDR3 is TGTGCCAGCAGTTCCATCAGTTACACCGGGGAGCTGTTTTTT. Translation: CASSSISYTGELFF. The full variable domain, with the rest looked up from reference TRBV28 and TRBJ2-2, is DVKVTQSSRYLVKRTGEKVFLECVQDMDHENMFWYRQDPGLGLRLIYFSYDVKMKEKGDIPEGYSVSREKKERFSLILESASTNQTSMYLCASSSISYTGELFFGEGSRLTVL.

This chain uses TRBV12-3 or TRBV12-4 with TRBJ2-3, with D hard to call. There are 11 residues in the CDR3. V was pared by 10 bases and J by 7 bases, with 12 bases between. CDR3: CATEASNTQYF. DNA for the CDR3: TGTGCCACAGAGGCCAGTAATACGCAGTATTTT.

There are many counts of this clonotype. The rearrangement uses TRBV12-3 or TRBV12-4 and TRBJ2-3; perhaps TRBD2 as D (6 bases). V was cut by 7 bases and J by 2 bases, with 13 bases left in between. This CDR3 contains 14 residues. CDR3: CASISGLNTDTQYF. As DNA, the CDR3 is TGTGCCAGCATTAGTGGACTAAACACAGATACGCAGTATTTT.

On this clonotype: At one of its ends the junction is not consistent with the germline gene, which may arise from a read error. The rearrangement uses TRBV7-9 and TRBJ2-1; D unclear. Germline assignment: CDR1 SEHNR and CDR2 FQNEAQ (reference sequence). The CDR3 has 12 amino acids. Here the CDR3 reads CAGSPGVFDQFF. As DNA, the CDR3 is TGTGCCGGCAGCCCCGGTGTTTTTGACCAGTTCTTC.

This clonotype came up a few times. The chain couples TRBV5-4 to TRBJ2-3; weak D call: TRBD2 (5 bases). Germline V lookup: CDR1 SGHNT, CDR2 YYREEE (reference sequence). The length of the CDR3 is 11 residues. The CDR3 coding sequence is TGTGTTCTAGGCGGGCCAGATACGCAGTATTTT. Its protein is CVLGGPDTQYF.

The table lists this clonotype with many counts. The chain recombines TRBV7-2 with TRBJ1-5; possibly TRBD1 for D (5 bases). V lost 2 bases, J lost 1 base, and 6 bases lay in between. Germline loops: CDR1 SGHTA, CDR2 FQGNSA. This CDR3 spans 14 amino acids. The CDR3, as DNA: TGTGCCAGCAGCTTATACAGGAGCAATCAGCCCCAGCATTTT. Protein product: CASSLYRSNQPQHF.

A note on this clonotype: The junction shows a germline mismatch at one end, possibly a read error. This sequence joins TRBV12-3 or TRBV12-4 and TRBJ2-2, with D maybe TRBD2 (5 bases). The CDR3 contains 14 residues. The CDR3, as DNA: TGTGCCGGCAGTTGGACTGGTAACACCGGGGAGCTGTTTTTC. It specifies CAGSWTGNTGELFF.